The 9 T cell receptor beta chains given below trace back to one sample, sequenced in a study of PD-1 blockade in classical Hodgkin lymphoma. Each of the patients experienced relapse following autologous stem cell transplantation, and their brentuximab vedotin exposure differed. Here immunoSEQ multiplex PCR was the method, and the copy in TCRdb shows in-frame clones only, minus some. This table has about 24,000 clones, 81% appearing once. This specimen consisted of peripheral blood mononuclear cells (PBMCs), obtained before the second cycle of nivolumab. Source of these receptors: a human donor with classical Hodgkin lymphoma.

The chain couples TRBV30 to TRBJ2-2, with no clear D. Trimming removed 0 bases from V and 6 bases from J, with 11 bases in between. Germline V gene data show CDR1 as GTSNPN and CDR2 as SVGIG (reference sequence). This CDR3 is 14 amino acids long. CDR3 sequence (DNA): TGTGCCTGGAGTGTACTTAGTGAGGCCGGGGAGCTGTTTTTT. Amino acid sequence: CAWSVLSEAGELFF.

The chain recombines TRBV6-6 with TRBJ2-3; 7 bases agree with TRBD2. V lost 2 bases to trimming and J lost 7 bases; unmatched junction nucleotides: 9. The CDR3 is made up of 15 amino acids. Germline CDR1 and CDR2: MNHNY and SVGAGI (reference sequence). The CDR3 sequence: CASSYKGGSKYTQYF. The CDR3, as DNA: TGTGCCAGCAGTTACAAGGGAGGGTCTAAGTATACGCAGTATTTT.

The chain uses TRBV2 and TRBJ1-1; D might be TRBD1 (5 bases). Trimming stripped 6 bases from V and 0 bases from J, with 17 bases between. This CDR3 comprises 16 residues. CDR1 and CDR2 (germline): SNHLY, FYNNEI. In DNA, the CDR3 is TGTGCCAGCAGGGGGGTGTGGGACTACATGAACACTGAAGCTTTCTTT. Its protein product is CASRGVWDYMNTEAFF. Full variable domain (outside the CDR3, taken from reference TRBV2 and TRBJ1-1): EPEVTQTPSHQVTQMGQEVILRCVPISNHLYFYWYRQILGQKVEFLVSFYNNEISEKSEIFDDQFSVERPDGSNFTLKIRSTKLEDSAMYFCASRGVWDYMNTEAFFGQGTRLTVV.

The chain recombines TRBV2 with TRBJ2-7; TRBD1 might be the D (6 bases). Germline CDR1 SNHLY, CDR2 FYNNEI. The CDR3 is 17 amino acids. The germline V and J ends were trimmed by 3 bases and 8 bases, with 26 bases remaining between them. As DNA, the CDR3 is TGTGCCAGCAGTGACAGCGGACAGACGAATCCACGGGGTAAGCAGTACTTC. Translated: CASSDSGQTNPRGKQYF.

This clone has just a few counts. V usage is TRBV7-9 and J usage is TRBJ2-3; TRBD2 matches at 8 bases. V lost 5 bases to trimming and J lost 4 bases; unmatched junction nucleotides: 17. CDR3 length equals 18 residues. Germline CDR1 and CDR2: SEHNR and FQNEAQ (reference sequence). CDR3 loop: CASSRRDGRARRADTQYF. CDR3 nucleotide sequence: TGTGCCAGCAGCCGGCGCGACGGGAGGGCCAGGCGAGCAGATACGCAGTATTTT.

The genes are TRBV2 and TRBJ1-5, with D possibly being TRBD1 (6 bases). The CDR3 extends over 15 amino acids. Trimming stripped 6 bases from V and 2 bases from J, with 14 bases between. CDR1 SNHLY and CDR2 FYNNEI come from the germline V gene. CDR3 nucleotide sequence: TGTGCCAGCAGCCGAGGGGGTCAGGGCAATCAGCCCCAGCATTTT. Translation: CASSRGGQGNQPQHF.

The chain employs TRBV5-8 and TRBJ2-3, with a tentative D call TRBD1 (6 bases). V was trimmed by 4 bases and J by 4 bases, leaving 19 bases between them. Per the germline V gene, CDR1 is SGHTS and CDR2 is YDEGEE. The CDR3 is made up of 16 amino acids. The CDR3 protein is CASSPVGQGRADTQYF. As DNA, the CDR3 is TGTGCCAGCAGCCCCGTGGGGCAGGGGAGAGCAGATACGCAGTATTTT.

The chain combines TRBV29-1 with TRBJ1-2; 8 bases map to TRBD1. Trimming took 2 bases from V and 3 from J; bases not matched to a gene: 5. This CDR3 comprises 14 residues. CDR1 and CDR2 (germline): SQVTM, ANQGSEA. CDR3 residues: CSVELRGPDYGYTF. CDR3 sequence (DNA): TGCAGCGTTGAACTCAGGGGGCCTGACTATGGCTACACCTTC.

V usage is TRBV6-9 and J usage is TRBJ1-4; D remains ambiguous. V shed 7 bases and J shed 2 bases, with 11 bases lying between them. The CDR3 consists of 14 residues. Germline loops: CDR1 MNHGY, CDR2 SVAAGI. CDR3: CASIREPTNEKLFF. In DNA, the CDR3 is TGTGCCAGCATAAGGGAGCCGACTAATGAAAAACTGTTTTTT.